The 8 T cell receptor beta chains given below trace back to one sample, sequenced in a study of T cell responses to AZD1222 COVID-19 vaccine. Data came from immunoSEQ multiplex PCR; TCRdb stores just in-frame clones and leaves some out. This sample has 110,000 or so clones, with just over 90% found just once. Sample: peripheral blood, taken on day 0 of AZD1222 vaccination. Receptors originate from an adult in good health.

The CDR3 region is CASSITGVKNEKLFF. CDR3 in DNA: TGTGCCAGTAGTATCACAGGGGTAAAGAATGAAAAACTGTTTTTT. This chain connects TRBV19 to TRBJ1-4, with 7 bases aligning to TRBD1. Germline lookup yields CDR1 LNHDA and CDR2 SQIVND (reference sequence). The CDR3 runs to 15 residues. J was trimmed by 5 bases and V by 3 bases; bases with no gene match: 6.

The rearrangement links TRBV7-9 to TRBJ1-1; D possibly corresponds to TRBD1 (5 bases). This CDR3 is 14 amino acids long. CDR1 is SEHNR and CDR2 is FQNEAQ in the germline V gene (reference sequence). Between the trimmed V and J ends, which lost 5 bases and 0 bases, there was a span of 10 bases. CDR3 protein: CASSLIQVNTEAFF. The CDR3 bases are TGTGCCAGCAGCCTAATACAGGTGAACACTGAAGCTTTCTTT.

This chain links TRBV7-9 with TRBJ1-2; 8 bases are shared with TRBD1. With 1 base clipped from V and 6 bases from J, the junction kept 4 bases outside the gene matches. Germline loops: CDR1 SEHNR, CDR2 FQNEAQ (reference sequence). The CDR3 totals 14 residues. CDR3 sequence reads: CASSLGTGWDGYTF. The DNA for the CDR3 is TGTGCCAGCAGCTTAGGGACAGGGTGGGATGGCTACACCTTC.

The chain combines TRBV25-1 with TRBJ1-2; 10 bases line up with TRBD1. Unmatched junction bases numbered 8, after V lost 4 bases and J lost 3 bases. There are 16 residues in the CDR3. Germline CDR1 MGHDK, CDR2 SYGVNS. This chain's CDR3 is CASSVSPGQGHYGYTF. The CDR3 region has the DNA TGTGCCAGCAGTGTCTCCCCGGGACAGGGGCACTATGGCTACACCTTC.

The genes are TRBV5-6 and TRBJ1-4; perhaps TRBD1 as D (6 bases). Deletions cut 6 bases from V and 3 bases from J, with 18 bases between. The CDR3 runs 16 residues. CDR1 SGHDT and CDR2 YYEEEE come from the germline V gene. As DNA, the CDR3 is TGTGCCAGCAACCCGTCGGGGGGGGCAGCTAATGAAAAACTGTTTTTT. Translating gives CASNPSGGAANEKLFF.

CDR3 sequence (DNA): TGTGCCAGCAGCTTAAGCATGGGACAGGGCAAAGAGCAGTACTTC. Amino acids: CASSLSMGQGKEQYF. The chain is built from TRBV7-9 and TRBJ2-7; 9 bases are a match to TRBD1. CDR1 and CDR2 (germline): SEHNR, FQNEAQ (reference sequence). V was pared by 2 bases and J by 7 bases, with 9 bases of the junction left unmatched. CDR3 length equals 15 residues.

The chain joins TRBV7-8 to TRBJ2-7; the D gene is possibly TRBD2 (5 bases). Trimming stripped 7 bases from V and 3 bases from J, with 13 bases between. Germline V gives CDR1 SGHVS, CDR2 FQNEAQ. CDR3 size: 13 residues. The DNA for the CDR3 is TGTGCCAGCACCAATGGACTGGTCTACGAGCAGTACTTC. Translating it yields CASTNGLVYEQYF.

The chain carries TRBV5-4 and TRBJ2-7; 10 bases match TRBD2. The germline V gene encodes CDR1 SGHNT and CDR2 YYREEE (reference sequence). The CDR3 is 14 amino acids. V lost 4 bases to trimming and J lost 3 bases; unmatched junction nucleotides: 4. Here the CDR3 reads CASSAASGGYEQYF. The CDR3 region has the DNA TGTGCCAGCAGCGCCGCTAGCGGGGGCTACGAGCAGTACTTC.